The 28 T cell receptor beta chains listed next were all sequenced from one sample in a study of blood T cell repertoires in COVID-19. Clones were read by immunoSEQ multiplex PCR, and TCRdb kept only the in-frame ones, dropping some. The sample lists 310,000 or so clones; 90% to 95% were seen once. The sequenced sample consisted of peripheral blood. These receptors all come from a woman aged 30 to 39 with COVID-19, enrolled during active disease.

The CDR3 sequence is CASSPRDRGLESTEAFF. CDR3 nucleotides: TGTGCCAGCAGCCCCCGGGACAGGGGGCTAGAATCGACTGAAGCTTTCTTT. The rearrangement uses TRBV6-2 or TRBV6-3 and TRBJ1-1, with TRBD1 matching 12 bases. Germline-derived CDR1 and CDR2 are MNHEY and SVGEGT. The CDR3 contains 17 residues. V lost 6 bases, J lost 5 bases, and 13 bases stayed unmatched.

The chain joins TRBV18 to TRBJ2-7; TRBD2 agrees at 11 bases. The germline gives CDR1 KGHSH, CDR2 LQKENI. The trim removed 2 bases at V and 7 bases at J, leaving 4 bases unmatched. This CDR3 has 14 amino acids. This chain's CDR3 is CASSPALAGEEQYF. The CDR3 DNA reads TGTGCCAGCTCACCAGCACTAGCGGGAGAAGAGCAGTACTTC. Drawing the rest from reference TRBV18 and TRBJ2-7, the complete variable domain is NAGVMQNPRHLVRRRGQEARLRCSPMKGHSHVYWYRQLPEEGLKFMVYLQKENIIDESGMPKERFSAEFPKEGPSILRIQQVVRGDSAAYFCASSPALAGEEQYFGPGTRLTVT.

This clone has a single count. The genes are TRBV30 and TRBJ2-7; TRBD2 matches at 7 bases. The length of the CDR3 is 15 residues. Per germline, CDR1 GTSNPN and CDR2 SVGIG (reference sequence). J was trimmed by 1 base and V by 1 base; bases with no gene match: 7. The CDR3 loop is CAWSGPSGLSYEQYF. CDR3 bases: TGTGCCTGGAGTGGTCCTAGCGGTCTATCCTACGAGCAGTACTTC.

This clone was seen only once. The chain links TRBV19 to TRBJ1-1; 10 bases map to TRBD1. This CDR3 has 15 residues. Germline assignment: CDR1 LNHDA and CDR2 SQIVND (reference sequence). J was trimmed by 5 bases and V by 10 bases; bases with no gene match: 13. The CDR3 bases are TGTGCCACTTTCTTTACCGGGACAGGGGTGACTGAAGCTTTCTTT. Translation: CATFFTGTGVTEAFF.

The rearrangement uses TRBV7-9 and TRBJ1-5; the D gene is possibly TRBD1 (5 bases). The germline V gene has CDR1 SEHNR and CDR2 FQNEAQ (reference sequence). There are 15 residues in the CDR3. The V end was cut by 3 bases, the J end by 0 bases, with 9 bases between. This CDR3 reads CASSLEGYSNQPQHF. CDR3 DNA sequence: TGTGCCAGCAGCTTGGAGGGGTATAGCAATCAGCCCCAGCATTTT.

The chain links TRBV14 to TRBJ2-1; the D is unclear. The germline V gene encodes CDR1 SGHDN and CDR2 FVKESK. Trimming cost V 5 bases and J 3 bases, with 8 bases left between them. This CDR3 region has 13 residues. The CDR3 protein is CASSTRLYNEQFF. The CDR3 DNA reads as TGTGCCAGCAGCACTCGACTCTACAATGAGCAGTTCTTC.

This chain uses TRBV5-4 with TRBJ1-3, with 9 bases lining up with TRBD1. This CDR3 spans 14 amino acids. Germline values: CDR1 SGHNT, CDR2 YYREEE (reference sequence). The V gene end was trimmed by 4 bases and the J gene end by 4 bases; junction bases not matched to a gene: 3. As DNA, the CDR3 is TGTGCCAGCAGCGTGGACAGGGGAGGAAACACCATATATTTT. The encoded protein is CASSVDRGGNTIYF.

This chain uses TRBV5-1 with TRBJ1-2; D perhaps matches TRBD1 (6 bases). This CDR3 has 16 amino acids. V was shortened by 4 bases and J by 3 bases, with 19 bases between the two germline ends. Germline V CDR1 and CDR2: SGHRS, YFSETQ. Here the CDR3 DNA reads TGCGCCAGCAGCCCCTGGGAGGGGGGTCGTGACTATGGCTACACCTTC. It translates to CASSPWEGGRDYGYTF.

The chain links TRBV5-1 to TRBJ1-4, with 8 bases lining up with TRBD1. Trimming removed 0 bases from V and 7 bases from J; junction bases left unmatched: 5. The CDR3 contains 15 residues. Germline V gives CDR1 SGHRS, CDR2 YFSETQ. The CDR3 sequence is CASSLGTGLSEKLFF. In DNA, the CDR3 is TGCGCCAGCAGCTTGGGGACAGGGTTGAGTGAAAAACTGTTTTTT.

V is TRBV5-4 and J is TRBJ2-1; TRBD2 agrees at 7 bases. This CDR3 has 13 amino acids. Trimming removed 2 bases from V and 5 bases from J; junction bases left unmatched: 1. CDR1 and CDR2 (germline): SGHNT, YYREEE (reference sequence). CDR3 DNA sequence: TGTGCCAGCAGCTTACTAGCGAACAATGAGCAGTTCTTC. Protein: CASSLLANNEQFF.

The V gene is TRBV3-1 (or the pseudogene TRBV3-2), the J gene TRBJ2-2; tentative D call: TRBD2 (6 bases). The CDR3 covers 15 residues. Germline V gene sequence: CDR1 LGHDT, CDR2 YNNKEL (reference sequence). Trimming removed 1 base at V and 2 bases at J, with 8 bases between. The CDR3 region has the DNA TGTGCCAGCAGCCAAGTGGCGGGAAACACCGGGGAGCTGTTTTTT. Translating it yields CASSQVAGNTGELFF.

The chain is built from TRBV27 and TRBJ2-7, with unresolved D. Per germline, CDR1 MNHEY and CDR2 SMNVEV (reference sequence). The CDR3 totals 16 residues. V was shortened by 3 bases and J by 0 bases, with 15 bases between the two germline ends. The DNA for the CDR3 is TGTGCCAGCAGTTTCTCCCTACTTTCTATCTCCTACGAGCAGTACTTC. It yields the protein CASSFSLLSISYEQYF.

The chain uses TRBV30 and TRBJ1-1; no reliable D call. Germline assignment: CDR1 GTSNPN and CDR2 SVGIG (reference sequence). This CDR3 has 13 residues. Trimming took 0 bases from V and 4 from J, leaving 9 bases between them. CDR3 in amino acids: CAWSVHQATEAFF. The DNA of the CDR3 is TGTGCCTGGAGTGTACATCAGGCCACTGAAGCTTTCTTT.

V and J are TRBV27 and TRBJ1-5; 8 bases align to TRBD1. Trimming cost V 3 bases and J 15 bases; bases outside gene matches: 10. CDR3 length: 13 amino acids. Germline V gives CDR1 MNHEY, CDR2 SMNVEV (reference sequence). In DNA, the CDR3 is TGTGCCAGCAGTTTTTTCCCGGGACAGGAACTGCATTTT. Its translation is CASSFFPGQELHF.

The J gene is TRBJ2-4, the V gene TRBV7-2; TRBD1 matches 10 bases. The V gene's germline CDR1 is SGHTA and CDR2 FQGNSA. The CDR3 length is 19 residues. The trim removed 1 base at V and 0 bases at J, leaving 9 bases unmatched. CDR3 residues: CASSLGDRGYSVAKNIQYF. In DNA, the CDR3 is TGTGCCAGCAGCTTAGGGGACAGGGGATATTCGGTAGCCAAAAACATTCAGTACTTC.

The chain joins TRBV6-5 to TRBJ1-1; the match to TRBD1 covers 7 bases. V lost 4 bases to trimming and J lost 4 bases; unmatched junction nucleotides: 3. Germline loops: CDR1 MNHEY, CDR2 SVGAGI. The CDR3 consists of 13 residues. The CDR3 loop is CASSSYRGTEAFF. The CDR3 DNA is TGTGCCAGCAGTTCATACAGGGGCACTGAAGCTTTCTTT.

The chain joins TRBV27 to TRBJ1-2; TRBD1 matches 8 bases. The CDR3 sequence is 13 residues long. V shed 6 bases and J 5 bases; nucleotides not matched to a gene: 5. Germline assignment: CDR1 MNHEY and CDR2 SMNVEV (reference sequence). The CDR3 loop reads CASRPDREYGYTF. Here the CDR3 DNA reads TGTGCCAGCAGACCGGACAGGGAATATGGCTACACCTTC.

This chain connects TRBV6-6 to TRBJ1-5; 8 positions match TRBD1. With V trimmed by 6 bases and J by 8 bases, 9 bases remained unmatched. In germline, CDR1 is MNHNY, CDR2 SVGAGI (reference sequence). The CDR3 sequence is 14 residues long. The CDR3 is CASSDQTGEEPQHF. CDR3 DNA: TGTGCCAGCAGCGATCAGACAGGGGAGGAGCCCCAGCATTTT.

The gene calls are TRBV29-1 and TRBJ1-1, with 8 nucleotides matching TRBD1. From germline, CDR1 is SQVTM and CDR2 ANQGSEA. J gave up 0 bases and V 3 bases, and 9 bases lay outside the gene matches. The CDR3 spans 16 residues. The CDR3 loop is CSVDGGQETMNTEAFF. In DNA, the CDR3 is TGCAGCGTTGACGGGGGACAGGAGACGATGAACACTGAAGCTTTCTTT.

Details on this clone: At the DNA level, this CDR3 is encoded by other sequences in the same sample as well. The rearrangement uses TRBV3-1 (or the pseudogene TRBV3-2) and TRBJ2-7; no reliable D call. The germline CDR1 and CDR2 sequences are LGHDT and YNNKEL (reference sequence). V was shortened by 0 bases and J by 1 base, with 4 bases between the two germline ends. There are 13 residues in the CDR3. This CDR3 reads CASSQDPSYEQYF. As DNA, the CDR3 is TGTGCCAGCAGCCAAGATCCTTCCTACGAGCAGTACTTC.

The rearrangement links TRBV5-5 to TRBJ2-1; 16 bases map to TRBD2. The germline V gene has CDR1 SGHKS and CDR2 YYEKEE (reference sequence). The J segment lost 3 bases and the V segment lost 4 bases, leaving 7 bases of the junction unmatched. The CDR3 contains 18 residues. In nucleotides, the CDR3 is TGTGCCAGCAGCGAGGGACTAGCGGGAGGGTTGAACTACAATGAGCAGTTCTTC. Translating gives CASSEGLAGGLNYNEQFF.

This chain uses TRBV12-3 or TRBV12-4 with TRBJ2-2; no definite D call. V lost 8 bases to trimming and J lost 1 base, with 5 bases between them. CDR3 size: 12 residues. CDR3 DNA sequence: TGTGCCAGCCGCAGGAACACCGGGGAGCTGTTTTTT. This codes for CASRRNTGELFF.

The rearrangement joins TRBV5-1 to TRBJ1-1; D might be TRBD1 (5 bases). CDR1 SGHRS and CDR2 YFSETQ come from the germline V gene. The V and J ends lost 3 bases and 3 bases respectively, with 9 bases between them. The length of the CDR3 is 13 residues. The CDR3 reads CASSSPGDTEAFF. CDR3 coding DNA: TGCGCCAGCAGCTCTCCGGGGGACACTGAAGCTTTCTTT.

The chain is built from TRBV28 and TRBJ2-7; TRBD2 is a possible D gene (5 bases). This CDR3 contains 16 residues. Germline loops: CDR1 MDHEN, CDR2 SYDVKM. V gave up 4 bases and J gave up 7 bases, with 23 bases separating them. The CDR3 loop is CASSSPLGSGPIEQYF. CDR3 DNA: TGTGCCAGCAGTTCTCCCCTGGGCAGCGGACCCATTGAGCAGTACTTC.

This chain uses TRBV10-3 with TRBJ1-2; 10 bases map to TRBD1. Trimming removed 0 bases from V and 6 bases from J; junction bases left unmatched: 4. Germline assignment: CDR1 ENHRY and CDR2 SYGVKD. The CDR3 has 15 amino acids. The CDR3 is CAISESMDRGDGYTF. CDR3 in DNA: TGTGCCATCAGTGAGTCTATGGACAGGGGGGATGGCTACACCTTC.

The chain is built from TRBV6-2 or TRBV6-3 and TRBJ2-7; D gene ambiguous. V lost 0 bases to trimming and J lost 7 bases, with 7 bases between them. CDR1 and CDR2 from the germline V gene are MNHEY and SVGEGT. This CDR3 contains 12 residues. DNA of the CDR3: TGTGCCAGCAGTTACTCGGTCAGTGAGCAGTACTTC. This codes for CASSYSVSEQYF.

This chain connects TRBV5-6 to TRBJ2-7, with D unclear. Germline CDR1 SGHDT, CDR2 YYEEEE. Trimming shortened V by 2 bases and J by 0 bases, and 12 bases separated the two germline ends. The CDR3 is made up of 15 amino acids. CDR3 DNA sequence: TGTGCCAGCAGCTTACTGCTGTTGAGCTCCTACGAGCAGTACTTC. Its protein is CASSLLLLSSYEQYF. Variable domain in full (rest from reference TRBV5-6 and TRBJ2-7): DAGVTQSPTHLIKTRGQQVTLRCSPKSGHDTVSWYQQALGQGPQFIFQYYEEEERQRGNFPDRFSGHQFPNYSSELNVNALLLGDSALYLCASSLLLLSSYEQYFGPGTRLTVT.

CDR3 DNA sequence: TGTGCCAGCAGCCAAACAGGGGGACGCTACAATGAGCAGTTCTTC. Its translation is CASSQTGGRYNEQFF. The chain couples TRBV5-8 to TRBJ2-1; 8 bases match TRBD1. Trimming cost V 4 bases and J 3 bases; bases outside gene matches: 6. Germline V gene sequence: CDR1 SGHTS, CDR2 YDEGEE. CDR3 size: 15 residues.